One sample yielded the 14 T cell receptor beta chains listed below, sequenced in a study of OX40 agonist ivuxolimab in advanced cancers. Libraries were prepared by immunoSEQ multiplex PCR; TCRdb keeps only in-frame clonotypes and omits some of them. Found here are approximately 84,000 clones, approximately 90% of them singletons; the top ten hold more than 0.15%. Sequenced here: CD4+ or CD8+ T cells sorted from blood, sampled in a trial of the OX40 agonist ivuxolimab. The origin of the receptors is an adult with an advanced solid tumor such as melanoma, head and neck, liver or kidney cancer.

The rearrangement joins TRBV9 to TRBJ1-5; 9 bases align to TRBD1. Per the germline V gene, CDR1 is SGDLS and CDR2 is YYNGEE. The CDR3 sequence is 15 residues long. With V trimmed by 0 bases and J by 9 bases, 7 bases remained unmatched. DNA for the CDR3: TGTGCCAGCAGCGTAGATGGACAGGGGTCGATGCCCCAGCATTTT. Translated: CASSVDGQGSMPQHF. Variable domain in full (rest from reference TRBV9 and TRBJ1-5): DSGVTQTPKHLITATGQRVTLRCSPRSGDLSVYWYQQSLDQGLQFLIQYYNGEERAKGNILERFSAQQFPDLHSELNLSSLELGDSALYFCASSVDGQGSMPQHFGDGTRLSIL.

The chain is built from TRBV30 and TRBJ1-4, with a tentative D call TRBD1 (5 bases). Per the germline V gene, CDR1 is GTSNPN and CDR2 is SVGIG (reference sequence). The length of the CDR3 is 12 residues. Trimming stripped 7 bases from V and 4 bases from J, with 10 bases between. The CDR3 DNA reads as TGTGCCTTGACAGTGAATAATGAAAAACTGTTTTTT. Amino acids: CALTVNNEKLFF. Filled out from reference TRBV30 and TRBJ1-4, the complete variable domain reads SQTIHQWPATLVQPVGSPLSLECTVEGTSNPNLYWYRQAAGRGLQLLFYSVGIGQISSEVPQNLSASRPQDRQFILSSKKLLLSDSGFYLCALTVNNEKLFFGSGTQLSVL.

V is TRBV15 and J is TRBJ2-3; TRBD2 matches 8 bases. V dropped 0 bases and J dropped 4; count of bases not matched to a gene: 12. CDR1 is LNHNV, CDR2 YYDKDF, per germline (reference sequence). The CDR3 runs 18 residues. CDR3 coding DNA: TGTGCCACCAGCAGAGATGTAGCGGGACAAGTCGGGGCAGATACGCAGTATTTT. Amino acid sequence: CATSRDVAGQVGADTQYF. Based on the CDR3 plus reference TRBV15 and TRBJ2-3, the full variable domain is DAMVIQNPRYQVTQFGKPVTLSCSQTLNHNVMYWYQQKSSQAPKLLFHYYDKDFNNEADTPDNFQSRRPNTSFCFLDIRSPGLGDTAMYLCATSRDVAGQVGADTQYFGPGTRLTVL.

The chain has TRBV5-1 and TRBJ1-6, with D uncertain. The CDR3 contains 17 residues. Germline CDR1 is SGHRS and CDR2 is YFSETQ. Trimming pared 0 bases from V and 0 bases from J, leaving 10 bases between. CDR3 sequence reads: CASSLAGRSSYNSPLHF. The CDR3 DNA is TGCGCCAGCAGCTTGGCGGGCAGGAGCTCCTATAATTCACCCCTCCACTTT.

This rearrangement joins TRBV9 to TRBJ1-6; D may be TRBD1 (6 bases). Trimming took 6 bases from V and 4 from J, leaving 14 bases between them. Looked up from germline, CDR1 is SGDLS and CDR2 is YYNGEE. The length of the CDR3 is 15 residues. CDR3 nucleotide sequence: TGTGCCAGCACTAAAGAGGGACAATATAATTCACCCCTCCACTTT. It is translated as CASTKEGQYNSPLHF.

The chain joins TRBV20-1 to TRBJ2-5; D gene ambiguous. Germline V CDR1 and CDR2: DFQATT, SNEGSKA (reference sequence). This CDR3 has 10 amino acids. Trimming cost V 5 bases and J 1 base, with 2 bases left between them. CDR3 residues: CSAAQETQYF. The CDR3, as DNA: TGCAGTGCTGCCCAAGAGACCCAGTACTTC.

This clone was recorded only once. The rearrangement joins TRBV9 to TRBJ2-7; the match to TRBD2 covers 7 bases. Germline V CDR1 and CDR2: SGDLS, YYNGEE. The CDR3 consists of 15 residues. J lost 0 bases, V lost 1 base, and 4 bases had no gene match. In nucleotides, the CDR3 is TGTGCCAGCAGCGTATTAGCGGGCCCCTCCTACGAGCAGTACTTC. This codes for CASSVLAGPSYEQYF.

The chain employs TRBV4-1 and TRBJ1-6; D remains ambiguous. Trimming shortened V by 0 bases and J by 8 bases, and 14 bases separated the two germline ends. The CDR3 spans 16 residues. Germline loops: CDR1 MGHRA, CDR2 YSYEKL. CDR3 amino acids: CASSQEGGRGYSPLHF. The CDR3, as DNA: TGCGCCAGCAGCCAAGAAGGCGGCAGAGGATATTCACCCCTCCACTTT.

The CDR3 spells CASSVDLAANTGELFF. The CDR3 nucleotides are TGTGCCAGCAGCGTGGATCTAGCGGCGAACACCGGGGAGCTGTTTTTT. The chain couples TRBV7-9 to TRBJ2-2; 7 nucleotides match TRBD2. The trim removed 5 bases at V and 0 bases at J, leaving 6 bases unmatched. The CDR3 loop spans 16 amino acids. Germline V CDR1 and CDR2: SEHNR, FQNEAQ (reference sequence).

V is TRBV10-3 and J is TRBJ1-5; no clear D. In germline, CDR1 is ENHRY, CDR2 SYGVKD. The germline V and J ends were trimmed by 3 bases and 4 bases, with 7 bases remaining between them. This CDR3 has 13 amino acids. CDR3 bases: TGTGCCATCAGTGACAACTTGAATCAGCCCCAGCATTTT. Encoded protein: CAISDNLNQPQHF.

The rearrangement links TRBV19 to TRBJ1-5, with a possible D match to TRBD1 (6 bases). The CDR3 loop spans 13 amino acids. With 5 bases removed from V and 3 bases from J, the gap between germline ends came to 8 bases. The germline CDR1 and CDR2 sequences are LNHDA and SQIVND (reference sequence). CDR3 bases: TGTGCCAGTAGTGGACAGTTCAATCAGCCCCAGCATTTT. Its translation: CASSGQFNQPQHF.

The chain combines TRBV11-2 with TRBJ1-1; D remains ambiguous. V was cut by 2 bases and J by 4 bases, with 11 bases left in between. Germline CDR1 reads SGHAT; CDR2 reads FQNNGV. The CDR3 spans 14 residues. The CDR3 DNA sequence: TGTGCCAGCAGCTTAATGCCGGCCACCACTGAAGCTTTCTTT. Its translation: CASSLMPATTEAFF.

The rearrangement joins TRBV5-4 to TRBJ1-6; TRBD1 matches at 7 bases. Per the germline V gene, CDR1 is SGHNT and CDR2 is YYREEE (reference sequence). V dropped 4 bases and J dropped 7; count of bases not matched to a gene: 2. This CDR3 has 13 amino acids. The CDR3 loop is CASSPGGNSPLHF. DNA of the CDR3: TGTGCCAGCAGCCCAGGGGGAAATTCACCCCTCCACTTT.

This clone came up once. The chain recombines TRBV5-1 with TRBJ2-5; D gene ambiguous. This CDR3 is 14 amino acids long. V shed 1 base and J shed 4 bases, with 11 bases lying between them. CDR1 SGHRS and CDR2 YFSETQ come from the germline V gene. The DNA of the CDR3 is TGCGCCAGCAGCTTGCAGGTATTGGGAGAGACCCAGTACTTC. Its translation: CASSLQVLGETQYF.